The 20 T cell receptor beta chains below all came from one sample that was sequenced in a study of T-cell reconstitution after alpha-beta-depleted transplantation in children. Researchers prepared the TCRbeta library using unique molecular identifiers, the study reports. TCRdb reanalysed the PCR reads using MiXCR and keeps one entry per CDR3 protein. The table lists some 600,000 distinct CDR3 sequences, 13% of them singletons. The material was PBMCs, mostly from graft donor cells, obtained 360 days after TCRalphabeta/CD19-depleted stem cell transplant. The receptors here all came from a male patient between 10 and 17 years old who had a stem cell transplant for acute myeloid leukemia, so the T cells may come from the graft donor.

The rearrangement joins TRBV24-1 to TRBJ2-1; the match to TRBD2 covers 9 bases. Germline V CDR1 and CDR2: KGHDR, SFDVKD. With 4 bases clipped from V and 6 bases from J, the junction kept 12 bases outside the gene matches. CDR3 length: 17 amino acids. The CDR3 sequence: CATSDGIGLAGLNEQFF. As DNA, the CDR3 is TGTGCCACCAGTGACGGAATAGGGCTAGCGGGACTCAATGAGCAGTTCTTC.

This clonotype was picked up a small number of times. The CDR3 coding sequence is TGTGCCAGCAGCCAAGAGGATCAGCCCCAGCATTTT. It codes for CASSQEDQPQHF. This rearrangement joins TRBV3-1 to TRBJ1-5; D gene uncertain. Trimming removed 0 bases from V and 5 bases from J, with 2 bases in between. Germline loops: CDR1 LGHDT, CDR2 YNNKEL (reference sequence). CDR3 length: 12 amino acids.

This chain connects TRBV27 to TRBJ2-5; D is perhaps TRBD1 or TRBD2 (6 bases each). Germline-derived CDR1 and CDR2 are MNHEY and SMNVEV (reference sequence). The CDR3 is made up of 14 amino acids. The ends were cut back, 3 bases at V and 5 bases at J, with 13 bases in the middle. CDR3 nucleotide sequence: TGTGCCAGCAGTTTCGTCTTAGGGGGGGAGACCCAGTACTTC. Its protein is CASSFVLGGETQYF.

This clonotype was seen repeatedly, ten times or more. The genes are TRBV7-9 and TRBJ1-1, with 7 bases fitting TRBD1. The V gene's germline CDR1 is SEHNR and CDR2 FQNEAQ (reference sequence). The trim removed 5 bases at V and 0 bases at J, leaving 3 bases unmatched. The CDR3 consists of 14 residues. CDR3 DNA sequence: TGTGCCAGCAGCAGGGGACAGCTGAACACTGAAGCTTTCTTT. Residues: CASSRGQLNTEAFF.

Here the CDR3 reads CSARPGLAGQETQYF. As DNA, the CDR3 is TGCAGCGCCCGCCCTGGACTAGCGGGACAAGAGACCCAGTACTTC. J is TRBJ2-5 and V is TRBV29-1, with TRBD2 identical over 12 bases. The CDR3 length is 15 residues. The germline gives CDR1 SQVTM, CDR2 ANQGSEA. V lost 7 bases and J lost 2; bases outside the gene matches: 8.

This clonotype turned up a few times. This sequence joins TRBV29-1 and TRBJ2-7, with a possible D match to TRBD2 (5 bases). Germline assignment: CDR1 SQVTM and CDR2 ANQGSEA. The length of the CDR3 is 13 residues. Trimming shortened V by 7 bases and J by 6 bases, and 19 bases separated the two germline ends. CDR3 nucleotide sequence: TGCAGCGCCTCGCGCGGGCCCACCCCCGAGCAGTACTTC. This translates into CSASRGPTPEQYF.

The chain has TRBV4-3 and TRBJ2-1; TRBD2 is a possible D gene (5 bases). V lost 3 bases and J 7 bases, leaving 7 bases between the germline ends. Germline values: CDR1 LGHNA, CDR2 YSLEER. CDR3 length: 12 amino acids. CDR3 sequence: CASSHTRNEQFF. The CDR3 nucleotides read TGCGCCAGCAGCCATACTAGAAATGAGCAGTTCTTC.

This clonotype turned up a few times. The chain joins TRBV28 to TRBJ2-1; 8 bases match TRBD2. The V segment lost 6 bases and the J segment 6 bases; nucleotides outside the gene matches: 13. Looked up from germline, CDR1 is MDHEN and CDR2 is SYDVKM. This CDR3 is built from 16 residues. CDR3 DNA sequence: TGTGCCAGCAGACGGCCGAGCGGGAGAAGAGTCAATGAGCAGTTCTTC. Protein sequence: CASRRPSGRRVNEQFF. Complete variable domain (other parts from reference TRBV28 and TRBJ2-1): DVKVTQSSRYLVKRTGEKVFLECVQDMDHENMFWYRQDPGLGLRLIYFSYDVKMKEKGDIPEGYSVSREKKERFSLILESASTNQTSMYLCASRRPSGRRVNEQFFGPGTRLTVL.

V is TRBV12-3 or TRBV12-4 and J is TRBJ2-5, with TRBD2 matching over 14 bases. Trimming cost V 4 bases and J 1 base; bases outside gene matches: 11. CDR3 length equals 19 residues. CDR3 DNA: TGTGCCAGCAGTTATCAGGGGACTAGCGGGAGCGCCTCCCAAGAGACCCAGTACTTC. This codes for CASSYQGTSGSASQETQYF.

This clonotype was recorded a few times. This chain joins TRBV6-4 and TRBJ2-5; D is perhaps TRBD2 (7 bases). Deletions cut 11 bases from V and 4 bases from J, with 17 bases between. The CDR3 is 13 residues long. CDR1 and CDR2 (germline): MRHNA, SNTAGT. CDR3 amino acids: CAGEGEKGETQYF. CDR3 nucleotides: TGTGCCGGGGAGGGGGAAAAAGGAGAGACCCAGTACTTC.

This clonotype was found a few times. The V and J genes are TRBV5-6 and TRBJ2-7; a weak D match, TRBD2 (6 bases). CDR1 is SGHDT, CDR2 YYEEEE, per germline. The germline V and J ends were trimmed by 0 bases and 5 bases, with 15 bases remaining between them. The CDR3 sequence is 15 residues long. The CDR3 loop is CASSLVGGAPHEQYF. CDR3 nucleotides: TGTGCCAGCAGCTTGGTGGGAGGAGCGCCCCACGAGCAGTACTTC.

The genes are TRBV6-5 and TRBJ2-4; D gene ambiguous. The germline gives CDR1 MNHEY, CDR2 SVGAGI. Trimming stripped 0 bases from V and 0 bases from J, with 12 bases between. CDR3 length: 17 residues. The CDR3 nucleotides are TGTGCCAGCAGTTACTCGGCAGGCCCGTTAGCCAAAAACATTCAGTACTTC. Encoded protein: CASSYSAGPLAKNIQYF.

This clonotype has at least ten counts. The chain couples TRBV20-1 to TRBJ2-1, with 9 bases fitting TRBD2. J gave up 3 bases and V 3 bases, and 3 bases lay outside the gene matches. Germline V lookup: CDR1 DFQATT, CDR2 SNEGSKA (reference sequence). The CDR3 runs 14 residues. The CDR3 nucleotides are TGCAGTGCTAGTAGACTAGCGGTCTACAATGAGCAGTTCTTC. Protein: CSASRLAVYNEQFF.

The chain is built from TRBV27 and TRBJ1-2; 7 nucleotides agree with TRBD1. V gave up 3 bases and J gave up 3 bases; unmatched junction bases: 4. Per germline, CDR1 MNHEY and CDR2 SMNVEV (reference sequence). The CDR3 runs 14 residues. CDR3 coding DNA: TGTGCCAGCAGTTTTGGCAGGGGGGACTATGGCTACACCTTC. Protein sequence: CASSFGRGDYGYTF.

The genes are TRBV24-1 and TRBJ2-7, with D tentatively TRBD1 or TRBD2 (5 bases each). Germline assignment: CDR1 KGHDR and CDR2 SFDVKD. V lost 11 bases and J 7 bases, leaving 5 bases between the germline ends. The CDR3 covers 8 residues. The CDR3 sequence: CARGEQYF. CDR3 nucleotides: TGTGCCAGGGGGGAGCAGTACTTC.

The CDR3 sequence is CASSFDRAFDIQYF. The CDR3 nucleotides read TGTGCCAGCAGTTTCGACAGGGCCTTCGACATTCAGTACTTC. The V and J genes are TRBV6-5 and TRBJ2-4, with TRBD1 matching over 7 bases. V shed 4 bases and J 8 bases; nucleotides not matched to a gene: 8. This CDR3 spans 14 amino acids. Looked up from germline, CDR1 is MNHEY and CDR2 is SVGAGI.

This clonotype has just a few counts. This rearrangement joins TRBV20-1 to TRBJ2-1, with D hard to call. The CDR3 runs to 15 residues. Germline V gene sequence: CDR1 DFQATT, CDR2 SNEGSKA (reference sequence). V lost 1 base and J 5 bases, leaving 15 bases between the germline ends. The CDR3 spells CSARANSQWDNEQFF. DNA of the CDR3: TGCAGTGCTAGAGCTAACAGCCAATGGGACAATGAGCAGTTCTTC.

There are a few counts of this clonotype. This chain joins TRBV14 and TRBJ1-1; D is perhaps TRBD1 (6 bases). Germline V CDR1 and CDR2: SGHDN, FVKESK. This CDR3 is 18 amino acids long. V was clipped by 4 bases and J by 0 bases, with 21 bases between them. The CDR3 is CASSLDGGPGYMNTEAFF. In nucleotides, the CDR3 is TGTGCCAGCAGCCTGGATGGGGGGCCGGGTTACATGAACACTGAAGCTTTCTTT.

CDR3 sequence: CASSLFPPREVRPSGGEQYF. As DNA, the CDR3 is TGTGCCAGCAGCTTATTTCCCCCTCGGGAGGTCAGGCCCTCTGGAGGGGAGCAGTACTTC. The genes are TRBV7-2 and TRBJ2-7, with 7 bases that match TRBD2. The germline V gene has CDR1 SGHTA and CDR2 FQGNSA. This CDR3 has 20 amino acids. The ends lost 2 bases at V and 7 bases at J; junction bases unmatched: 26.

This clonotype has at least ten counts. The chain joins TRBV29-1 to TRBJ1-2; 7 bases are a match to TRBD1. Germline V CDR1 and CDR2: SQVTM, ANQGSEA. This CDR3 spans 13 amino acids. The V and J ends lost 6 bases and 2 bases, in that order; junction bases with no gene match: 6. The CDR3: CSVGTGQNYGYTF. CDR3 DNA sequence: TGCAGCGTCGGAACGGGACAGAACTATGGCTACACCTTC.